One and the same sample provided the 18 T cell receptor beta chains below, sequenced in a study of cytomegalovirus exposure and HLA in healthy donors (dated by TCRdb to the late 2010s). Library construction relied on the immunoSEQ multiplex PCR assay. For the multiplex PCR, a mixture combining 60 forward primers for TCR Vbeta segments and 13 reverse primers for TCR Jbeta segments was used. The immuneACCESS repertoire file appears here via TCRdb, limited to in-frame rearrangements. These files lack a portion of the clones; in checked studies, under half of the deficit traces to unresolved V genes, and the cause of the others is not known. The table for this sample lists roughly 100,000 clones; more than 75% of them were counted only once. Of the sample, approximately 0.83% falls within the top ten clones. The specimen sequenced was PBMCs. These TCRs come from a woman aged 55-69 years in good health and CMV-seronegative.

This clone has a handful of counts. V and J are TRBV30 and TRBJ2-2; TRBD2 might be the D (5 bases). Deletions cut 8 bases from V and 3 bases from J, with 22 bases between. Germline lookup yields CDR1 GTSNPN and CDR2 SVGIG (reference sequence). The CDR3 consists of 16 residues. The CDR3 reads CAAPGRHEGDTGELFF. Written as DNA, the CDR3 is TGTGCCGCCCCGGGCCGTCACGAGGGCGACACCGGGGAGCTGTTTTTT.

This chain connects TRBV7-2 to TRBJ2-1; 11 bases are a match to TRBD1. The V and J ends lost 8 bases and 7 bases, in that order; junction bases with no gene match: 10. In germline, CDR1 is SGHTA, CDR2 FQGNSA. The CDR3 extends over 15 amino acids. In DNA, the CDR3 is TGTGCCAGCGGGAGGACAGGGGGCGCGATGAATGAGCAGTTCTTC. Translating gives CASGRTGGAMNEQFF.

The CDR3: CASSPEVDRGDGYTF. CDR3 DNA: TGTGCCAGCAGCCCCGAAGTGGACAGGGGTGACGGCTACACCTTC. J is TRBJ1-2 and V is TRBV11-2; TRBD1 matches 9 bases. Germline CDR1 SGHAT, CDR2 FQNNGV. The CDR3 totals 15 residues. The trim removed 5 bases at V and 8 bases at J, leaving 12 bases unmatched.

The chain couples TRBV9 to TRBJ2-7; 13 bases are shared with TRBD2. Germline V gives CDR1 SGDLS, CDR2 YYNGEE. The CDR3 has 19 amino acids. V was pared by 0 bases and J by 0 bases, with 9 bases of the junction left unmatched. The CDR3 sequence is CASSVGTSGGPDVSYEQYF. The DNA for the CDR3 is TGTGCCAGCAGCGTAGGGACTAGCGGGGGCCCCGATGTCTCCTACGAGCAGTACTTC.

This clone was counted only a few times. The J gene is TRBJ1-5, the V gene TRBV5-5; the D gene is possibly TRBD1 (6 bases). V dropped 4 bases and J dropped 7 bases, with 18 bases sitting between them. Germline CDR1 reads SGHKS; CDR2 reads YYEKEE (reference sequence). CDR3 length: 15 amino acids. This CDR3 reads CASSHSGGREQPQHF. CDR3 sequence (DNA): TGTGCCAGCAGCCACTCGGGGGGGCGCGAACAGCCCCAGCATTTT.

The chain joins TRBV7-2 to TRBJ1-4; D is undetermined. Trimming stripped 1 base from V and 3 bases from J, with 9 bases between. CDR1 SGHTA and CDR2 FQGNSA come from the germline V gene. This CDR3 has 15 residues. CDR3 sequence: CASSLVGGANEKLFF. In DNA form, the CDR3 reads TGTGCCAGCAGCTTAGTTGGCGGGGCTAATGAAAAACTGTTTTTT.

The chain combines TRBV6-5 with TRBJ1-2, with TRBD1 matching 12 bases. The CDR3 has 14 amino acids. Germline V lookup: CDR1 MNHEY, CDR2 SVGAGI. Trimming at V came to 5 bases and at J to 7 bases, leaving 5 bases not matched to a gene. The CDR3 coding sequence is TGTGCCAGCAGTGCCGGGACAGGGGGCCGTGGCTACACCTTC. Protein: CASSAGTGGRGYTF.

The gene calls are TRBV27 and TRBJ2-1, with D possibly being TRBD2 (6 bases). The germline V gene encodes CDR1 MNHEY and CDR2 SMNVEV (reference sequence). The V and J ends lost 8 bases and 8 bases respectively, with 22 bases between them. The CDR3 consists of 15 residues. CDR3 nucleotides: TGTGCCAGCCACAATTTAGGGGCAGGGACTGATGAGCAGTTCTTC. This sequence encodes CASHNLGAGTDEQFF.

This clone was detected once. CDR3 amino acids: CASAPGLAVETQYF. As DNA, the CDR3 is TGTGCCAGCGCACCGGGACTAGCGGTGGAGACCCAGTACTTC. The rearrangement links TRBV25-1 to TRBJ2-5; 11 bases line up with TRBD2. Trimming at V came to 8 bases and at J to 5 bases, leaving 7 bases not matched to a gene. CDR1 is MGHDK, CDR2 SYGVNS, per germline. CDR3 size: 14 residues. Variable domain in full (rest from reference TRBV25-1 and TRBJ2-5): EADIYQTPRYLVIGTGKKITLECSQTMGHDKMYWYQQDPGMELHLIHYSYGVNSTEKGDLSSESTVSRIRTEHFPLTLESARPSHTSQYLCASAPGLAVETQYFGPGTRLLVL.

The chain is built from TRBV28 and TRBJ2-5; D remains ambiguous. The V gene lost 8 bases and the J gene lost 3 bases, with 7 bases spanning the gap. The CDR3 length is 11 residues. CDR1 is MDHEN, CDR2 SYDVKM, per germline. The CDR3 here is CASAREETQYF. Here the CDR3 DNA reads TGTGCCAGCGCGAGAGAAGAGACCCAGTACTTC. The full variable domain, with the rest looked up from reference TRBV28 and TRBJ2-5, is DVKVTQSSRYLVKRTGEKVFLECVQDMDHENMFWYRQDPGLGLRLIYFSYDVKMKEKGDIPEGYSVSREKKERFSLILESASTNQTSMYLCASAREETQYFGPGTRLLVL.

The rearrangement joins TRBV2 to TRBJ2-5; TRBD1 might be the D (5 bases). The germline V and J ends were trimmed by 7 bases and 4 bases, with 13 bases remaining between them. From germline, CDR1 is SNHLY and CDR2 FYNNEI. The length of the CDR3 is 13 residues. In DNA, the CDR3 is TGTGCCAGCAACAACAGGTTTCTAGAGACCCAGTACTTC. Amino acids: CASNNRFLETQYF.

This rearrangement joins TRBV18 to TRBJ2-7; D gene unclear. V lost 3 bases, J lost 3 bases, and 6 bases lay in between. Germline CDR1 is KGHSH and CDR2 is LQKENI. The CDR3 spans 12 residues. The CDR3: CASSPVSYEQYF. CDR3 nucleotides: TGTGCCAGCTCACCGGTGAGCTACGAGCAGTACTTC. Filled out from reference TRBV18 and TRBJ2-7, the complete variable domain reads NAGVMQNPRHLVRRRGQEARLRCSPMKGHSHVYWYRQLPEEGLKFMVYLQKENIIDESGMPKERFSAEFPKEGPSILRIQQVVRGDSAAYFCASSPVSYEQYFGPGTRLTVT.

Notes on this clone: Other DNA sequences within the sample encode an identical CDR3. V is TRBV4-3 and J is TRBJ2-3; tentative D call: TRBD1 (6 bases). This CDR3 spans 15 amino acids. Per germline, CDR1 LGHNA and CDR2 YSLEER. V gave up 5 bases and J gave up 1 base, with 13 bases separating them. Here the CDR3 DNA reads TGCGCCAGCAGCGACCGGGACATCCGCACAGATACGCAGTATTTT. Translating gives CASSDRDIRTDTQYF.

This clone has just a few counts. The J gene is TRBJ2-5, the V gene TRBV7-9; 13 nucleotides line up with TRBD2. The CDR3 runs to 16 residues. V lost 0 bases, J lost 5 bases, and 3 bases stayed unmatched. Looked up from germline, CDR1 is SEHNR and CDR2 is FQNEAQ (reference sequence). CDR3 nucleotide sequence: TGTGCCAGCAGCTTAGCTTCGACTAGCGGGGGGGAGACCCAGTACTTC. Its protein product is CASSLASTSGGETQYF.

This clone showed up just once. V and J are TRBV13 and TRBJ2-7; a possible D gene is TRBD1 (6 bases). Trimming cost V 0 bases and J 4 bases, with 10 bases left between them. The CDR3 sequence is 14 residues long. Germline lookup yields CDR1 PRHDT and CDR2 FYEKMQ (reference sequence). The CDR3 sequence is CASSLGDRFYEQYF. CDR3 sequence (DNA): TGTGCCAGCAGCTTAGGGGACAGATTTTACGAGCAGTACTTC.

The V and J genes are TRBV6-6 and TRBJ2-7; 7 nucleotides line up with TRBD1. Germline V CDR1 and CDR2: MNHNY, SVGAGI (reference sequence). The J segment lost 3 bases and the V segment lost 6 bases, leaving 5 bases of the junction unmatched. This CDR3 is 13 amino acids long. As DNA, the CDR3 is TGTGCCAGCAGAAGAGACAGGGACTACGAGCAGTACTTC. It specifies CASRRDRDYEQYF.

The chain is built from TRBV7-7 and TRBJ2-3; no definite D call. CDR1 and CDR2 (germline): SSHAT, FNYEAQ (reference sequence). Trimming removed 1 base at V and 6 bases at J, with 8 bases between. The CDR3 totals 13 residues. This chain's CDR3 is CASSLGFSDTQYF. The CDR3 DNA sequence: TGTGCCAGCAGCTTAGGTTTCTCGGATACGCAGTATTTT. The complete variable domain, with remaining parts taken from reference TRBV7-7 and TRBJ2-3, reads GAGVSQSPRYKVTKRGQDVTLRCDPISSHATLYWYQQALGQGPEFLTYFNYEAQPDKSGLPSDRFSAERPEGSISTLTIQRTEQRDSAMYRCASSLGFSDTQYFGPGTRLTVL.

V and J are TRBV11-3 and TRBJ2-1; 11 bases are shared with TRBD2. Germline CDR1 reads SGHNT; CDR2 reads YENEEA. CDR3 length: 15 residues. Trimming removed 3 bases from V and 5 bases from J; junction bases left unmatched: 3. The DNA of the CDR3 is TGTGCCAGCAGCTTTAGGGGACTAGCGGACAATGAGCAGTTCTTC. Protein: CASSFRGLADNEQFF.